This T cell receptor (beta chain) came from a study of T cell changes during pregnancy in multiple sclerosis (dated by TCRdb to between 2019 and 2020). For context, the study as a whole: Changes in the T cell repertoire over the course of pregnancy were examined in this study in women with multiple sclerosis.

The library came from the immunoSEQ multiplex PCR assay. As stored in TCRdb, this immuneACCESS dataset retains in-frame rearrangements with V and J assigned. A fraction of the clones does not appear; measured against another copy, unresolved V genes explain less than half of the discrepancy, and the remainder lacks a known reason. Here the sample has 30,000 to 40,000 clones; about 91% occur a single time. The ten largest clones represent approximately 2.6% of the sample. Regarding this clone: No antigen is known for it. No much larger clone is present one base from it, and per-base qualities are unavailable.

Spanning cysteine to phenylalanine, the CDR3 consists of 11 amino acids. The DNA shown is the 33-base CDR3, in frame from base 1. The junction carries 4 bases between V and J, which are trimmed by 7 bases and 0 bases respectively. CDR1 is given as DFQATT and CDR2 as SNEGSKA, both from the germline V gene (reference sequence). The TCR originated in a female donor in good health, enrolled as a control in a pregnancy study. Sequences were derived from CD4+ T cells from peripheral blood mononuclear cells, sampled in the third trimester of pregnancy. Here the chain combines TRBV20-1 and TRBJ2-1, with the D gene not clear enough to name. The CDR3 reads as follows: CSGISYNEQFF. The DNA sequence is given as TGCAGTGGTATCTCCTACAATGAGCAGTTCTTC.